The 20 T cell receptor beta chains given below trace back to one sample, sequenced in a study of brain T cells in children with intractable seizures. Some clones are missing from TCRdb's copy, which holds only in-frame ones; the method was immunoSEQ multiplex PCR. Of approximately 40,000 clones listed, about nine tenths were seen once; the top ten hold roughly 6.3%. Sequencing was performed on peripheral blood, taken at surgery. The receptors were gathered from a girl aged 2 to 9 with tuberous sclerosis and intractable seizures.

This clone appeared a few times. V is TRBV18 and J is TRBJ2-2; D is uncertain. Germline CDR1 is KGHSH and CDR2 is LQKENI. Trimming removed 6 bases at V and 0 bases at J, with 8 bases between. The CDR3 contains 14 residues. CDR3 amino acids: CASSAVTNTGELFF. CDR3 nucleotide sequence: TGTGCCAGCTCGGCGGTCACGAACACCGGGGAGCTGTTTTTT. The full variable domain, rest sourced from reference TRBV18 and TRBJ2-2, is NAGVMQNPRHLVRRRGQEARLRCSPMKGHSHVYWYRQLPEEGLKFMVYLQKENIIDESGMPKERFSAEFPKEGPSILRIQQVVRGDSAAYFCASSAVTNTGELFFGEGSRLTVL.

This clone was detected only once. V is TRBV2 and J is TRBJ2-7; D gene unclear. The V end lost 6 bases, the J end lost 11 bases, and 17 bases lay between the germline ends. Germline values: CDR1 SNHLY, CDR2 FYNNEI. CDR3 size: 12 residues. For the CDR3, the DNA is TGTGCCAGCAGCACAACAGCTCCGATCGAGTACGTC. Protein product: CASSTTAPIEYV.

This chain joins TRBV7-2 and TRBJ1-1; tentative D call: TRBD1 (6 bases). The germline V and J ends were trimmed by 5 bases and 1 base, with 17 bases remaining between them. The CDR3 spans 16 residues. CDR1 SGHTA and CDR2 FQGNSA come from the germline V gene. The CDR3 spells CASSLGTRLGNTEAFF. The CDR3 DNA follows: TGTGCCAGCAGCCTTGGGACACGGCTAGGGAACACTGAAGCTTTCTTT.

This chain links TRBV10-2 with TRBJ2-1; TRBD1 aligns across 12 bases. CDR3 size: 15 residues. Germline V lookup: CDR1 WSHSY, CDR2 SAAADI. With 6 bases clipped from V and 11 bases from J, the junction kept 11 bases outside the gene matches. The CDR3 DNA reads TGCGCCAGCAGGGAACCGGGACAGGGGGCGATCAAGCAGTTCTTC. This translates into CASREPGQGAIKQFF.

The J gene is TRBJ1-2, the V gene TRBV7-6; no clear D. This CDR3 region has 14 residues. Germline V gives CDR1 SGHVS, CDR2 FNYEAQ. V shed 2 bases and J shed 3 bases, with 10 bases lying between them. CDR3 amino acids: CASSLRPFDYGYTF. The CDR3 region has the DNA TGTGCCAGCAGCTTACGGCCGTTTGACTATGGCTACACCTTC.

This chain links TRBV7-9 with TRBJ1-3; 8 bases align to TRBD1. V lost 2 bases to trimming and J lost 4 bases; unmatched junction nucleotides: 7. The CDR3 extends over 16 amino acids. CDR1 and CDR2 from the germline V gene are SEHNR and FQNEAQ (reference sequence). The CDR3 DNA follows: TGTGCCAGCAGCTTACGGACAGGGACGGGAGGAAACACCATATATTTT. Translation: CASSLRTGTGGNTIYF.

CDR3 in DNA: TGTGCCACCAGCAGAGTCCGTTTGTACTTGGAATTACCTGGAAACACCATATATTTT. Translated: CATSRVRLYLELPGNTIYF. The rearrangement joins TRBV15 to TRBJ1-3; D ambiguous. Germline lookup yields CDR1 LNHNV and CDR2 YYDKDF (reference sequence). The CDR3 is made up of 19 amino acids. V was pared by 1 base and J by 2 bases, with 21 bases between.

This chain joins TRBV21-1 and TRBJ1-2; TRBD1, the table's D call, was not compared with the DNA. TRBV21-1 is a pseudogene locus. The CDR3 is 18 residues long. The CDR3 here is CASSKPVAGVRANYGYTF. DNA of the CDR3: TGTGCCAGCAGCAAACCGGTGGCAGGGGTACGAGCTAACTATGGCTACACCTTC.

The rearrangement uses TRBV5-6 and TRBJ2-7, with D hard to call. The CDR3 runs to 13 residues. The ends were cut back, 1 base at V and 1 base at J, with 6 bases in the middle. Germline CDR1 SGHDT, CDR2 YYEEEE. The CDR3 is CASSLQPSYEQYF. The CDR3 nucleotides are TGTGCCAGCAGCTTGCAACCATCCTACGAGCAGTACTTC.

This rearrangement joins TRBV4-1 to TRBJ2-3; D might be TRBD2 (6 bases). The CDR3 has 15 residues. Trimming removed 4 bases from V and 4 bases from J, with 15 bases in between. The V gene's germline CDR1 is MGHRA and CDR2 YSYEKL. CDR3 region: CASSPTEGRADTQYF. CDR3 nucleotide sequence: TGCGCCAGCAGCCCTACGGAGGGCCGCGCAGATACGCAGTATTTT.

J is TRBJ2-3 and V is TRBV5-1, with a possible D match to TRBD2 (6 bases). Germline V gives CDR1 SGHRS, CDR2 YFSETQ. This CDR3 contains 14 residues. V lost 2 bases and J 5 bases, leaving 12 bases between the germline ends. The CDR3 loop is CASSFGGVGDTQYF. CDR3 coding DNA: TGCGCCAGCAGCTTCGGAGGGGTCGGAGATACGCAGTATTTT.

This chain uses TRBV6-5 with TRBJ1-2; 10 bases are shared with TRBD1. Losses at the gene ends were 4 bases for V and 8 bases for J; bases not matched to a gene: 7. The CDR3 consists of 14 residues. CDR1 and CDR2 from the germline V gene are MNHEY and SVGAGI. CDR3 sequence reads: CASSSTDRGNGYTF. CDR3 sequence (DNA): TGTGCCAGCAGTTCGACGGACAGGGGGAACGGCTACACCTTC.

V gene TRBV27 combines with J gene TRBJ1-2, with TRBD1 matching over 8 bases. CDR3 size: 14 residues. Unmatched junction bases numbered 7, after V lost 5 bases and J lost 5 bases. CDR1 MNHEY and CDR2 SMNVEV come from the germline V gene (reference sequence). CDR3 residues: CASSAGGGSYGYTF. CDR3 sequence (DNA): TGTGCCAGCAGTGCAGGGGGCGGCTCGTATGGCTACACCTTC.

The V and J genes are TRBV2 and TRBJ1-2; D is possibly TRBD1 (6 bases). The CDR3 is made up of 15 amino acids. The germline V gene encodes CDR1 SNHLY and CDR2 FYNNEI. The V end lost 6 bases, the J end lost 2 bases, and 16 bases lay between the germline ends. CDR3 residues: CASRPDITGNYGYTF. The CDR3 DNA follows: TGTGCCAGCAGGCCCGACATTACAGGGAACTATGGCTACACCTTC.

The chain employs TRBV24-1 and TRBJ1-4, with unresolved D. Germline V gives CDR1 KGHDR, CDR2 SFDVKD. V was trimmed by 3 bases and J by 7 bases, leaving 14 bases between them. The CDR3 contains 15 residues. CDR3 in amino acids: CATSDGRAFGEKLFF. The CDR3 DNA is TGTGCCACCAGTGATGGACGCGCATTTGGTGAAAAACTGTTTTTT.

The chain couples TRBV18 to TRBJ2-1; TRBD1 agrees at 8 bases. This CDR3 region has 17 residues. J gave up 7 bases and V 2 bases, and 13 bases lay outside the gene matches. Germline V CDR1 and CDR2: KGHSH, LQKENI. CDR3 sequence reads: CASSPMQGWQGANEQFF. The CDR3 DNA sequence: TGTGCCAGCTCACCAATGCAGGGGTGGCAGGGGGCGAATGAGCAGTTCTTC.

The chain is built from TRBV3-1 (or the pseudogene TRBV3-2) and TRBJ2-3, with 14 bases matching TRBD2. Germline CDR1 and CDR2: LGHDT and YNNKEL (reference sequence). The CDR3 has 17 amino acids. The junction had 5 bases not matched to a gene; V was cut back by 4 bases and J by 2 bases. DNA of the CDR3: TGTGCCAGCAGCCGGACTAGCGGGGGGACCCACACAGATACGCAGTATTTT. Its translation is CASSRTSGGTHTDTQYF.

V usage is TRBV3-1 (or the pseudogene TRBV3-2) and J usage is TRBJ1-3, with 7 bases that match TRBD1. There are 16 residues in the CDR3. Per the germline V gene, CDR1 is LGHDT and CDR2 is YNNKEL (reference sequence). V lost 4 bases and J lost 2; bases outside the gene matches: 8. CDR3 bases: TGTGCCAGCAGCCGCGTCACGGGACAGACTGGAAACACCATATATTTT. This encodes CASSRVTGQTGNTIYF.

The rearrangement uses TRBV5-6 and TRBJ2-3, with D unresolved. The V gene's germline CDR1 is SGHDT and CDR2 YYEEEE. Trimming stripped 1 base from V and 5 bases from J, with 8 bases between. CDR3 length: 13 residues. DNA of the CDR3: TGTGCCAGCAGCTTGTACCTGGGAGATACGCAGTATTTT. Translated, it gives CASSLYLGDTQYF.

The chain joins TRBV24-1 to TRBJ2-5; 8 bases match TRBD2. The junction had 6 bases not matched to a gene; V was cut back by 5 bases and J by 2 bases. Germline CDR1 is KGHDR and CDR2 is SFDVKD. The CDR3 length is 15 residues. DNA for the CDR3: TGTGCCACCAGTGCCGGGAGGGAAGTGCAAGAGACCCAGTACTTC. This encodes CATSAGREVQETQYF.